What follows is one T cell receptor beta chain and its context. The antigen this receptor binds is unknown. Base qualities are missing; no much larger clone stands one base away. The source of the sample is a study of cytomegalovirus exposure and HLA in healthy donors (dated by TCRdb to the late 2010s). Some background on the complete study: According to an earlier analysis of 550 to 700 of the donors, some 180 million T cells yielded over 100 million unique TCR beta sequences and 276 Gb of sequence data. An early release covering 550 to 700 HLA-typed donors comprised about 320 gigabases of sequencing data and around 80 million unique TCR sequences. Of the roughly 420 genotyped donors, 75% to 85% were placed in the genetic ancestry cluster associated with self-reported Caucasian donors. The study aimed to test whether cataloging public T cell receptors could reveal signatures of past pathogen exposure. The study used immunosequencing to profile the T cell repertoires of about 670 subjects and linked those repertoires to cytomegalovirus serostatus. In addition to the first cohort of 650 to 800 subjects, a separate validation cohort of 120 different subjects was used. High-throughput TCR immunosequencing, statistical association of individual TCRs with disease status, and machine learning were combined to predict cytomegalovirus infection status. To study patterns of TCR occurrence, a later analysis re-analyzed previously published TCR beta repertoires from 600 to 750 donors and added high-resolution HLA genotyping. The later analysis used no new phenotypic data to find candidate immune exposures, relying instead on TCR beta sequences and their occurrence across donors. In an earlier analysis of a few hundred of the donors, high-throughput TCR beta sequencing was used to judge whether each TCR beta V gene segment behaved as functional or pseudogenic. Donor age, sex, ethnicity and CMV serostatus were compiled together with the repertoire data. Genome-wide SNP genotypes for about 65% of the roughly 670 donors were used in a later genetic analysis, which treated that subset as a discovery cohort. Every discovery cohort repertoire had been produced on one sequencing platform. HLA typing included class I and class II loci at four-digit resolution. Typing coverage varied by locus: roughly 629-640 donors for A, B, C, DRB1 and DQB1; 522 for DQA1; over 600 for DPA1; roughly 450 for DPB1. Roughly 5 DR-DQ haplotypes were handled as single units for association and clustering, since linkage in the cohort was strong. On average, roughly 240,000 unique TCR beta nucleotide sequences were sequenced per donor among fewer than 500 genotyped donors of the cohort, with roughly 18% of those sequences being non-productive. General conclusions and limits of the study: A further reported finding was that TCR beta sequences accurately predicted the HLA-A and HLA-B alleles for most subjects in the first cohort. Linkage disequilibrium might explain the correlated functional status among segregating V segments, but an unknown experimental factor could not be ruled out. The presence/absence analyses assumed that sequencing depth was roughly uniform across donors, and that assumption may not be true. Some IMGT-functional V segments, including TRBV6-2 and TRBV6-3, could not be told apart with the 87-base-pair reads, so those segments were excluded. Immune exposure information for the cohort was limited to CMV serostatus. Because counts were too low, about 18 rarely observed V segments, including chromosome 9 orphons, were left out of the earlier analysis of several hundred of the donors. The cohort was sequenced for TCR beta chains only, and without alpha or paired-chain data the features that could be detected were limited. In vitro tests confirmed that a few of the cytomegalovirus-associated TCR beta chains recognize cytomegalovirus antigens. The classifier was reported to diagnose cytomegalovirus status with high specificity and sensitivity in both the original cohort and the validation cohort. In a later analysis, TCR association rates were found to vary across HLA loci, with the most associated TCRs seen for DRB1 alleles and the fewest for HLA-C alleles. In an earlier analysis of some 540 of the donors, most TCR beta V segments appeared in productive rearrangements about 87% or about 30% of the time, broadly matching IMGT annotations. A cluster of highly shared sequence variants was judged likely to represent a technical artifact of the sequencing pipeline. The authors suggested that the approach could potentially be extended to other disease states and immunological phenotypes. In a later analysis, HLA-associated TCR beta chains were found to be more clonally expanded and to have lower generation probabilities than equally common non-associated chains. While some public TCRs were present in many individuals, most TCR sequences turned up only very rarely across donors. When HLA alleles, especially DR and DQ, strongly co-occurred, attributing TCR associations to individual alleles was difficult. In a later analysis, most CMV-associated TCR beta chains were found to appear HLA-restricted, with HLA associations seemingly driven largely by CMV exposure. In a later analysis, more than 15,000 TCR beta sequences were associated with specific HLA alleles at a false discovery rate of 0.05. HLA typing was unavailable for some donors at each locus, so association tests used only the typed subset. In a later genetic analysis, a missense DCLRE1C variant was associated with V-gene and J-gene trimming of TCR beta chains, and the association was replicated in an independent cohort. The study listed 150 to 200 TCR beta chains as associated with cytomegalovirus. Compared with the approximately 710-donor mean, donors in an Asian-associated ancestry cluster had fewer N-insertions in productive TCRs, according to a later genetic analysis. In a later analysis, several top co-occurrence clusters were reported to appear linked to parvovirus B19, influenza, CMV and Epstein-Barr virus.

The CDR3 goes from the cysteine to the phenylalanine over 15 residues. Here the CDR3 DNA is all that survives: 45 bases in frame from base 1. V drops 4 bases and J drops 3 bases, leaving 15 bases in between. The germline V gene gives CDR1 as MDHEN and CDR2 as SYDVKM. In total, just over 650 healthy bone marrow donors made up the cohort. All cohort members were sampled while nominally healthy, although unrecorded immune exposures were likely present. The donor tested CMV seronegative and was one of the 352 seronegative cohort members. A peripheral blood sample was provided by each donor, and peripheral blood mononuclear cells were used for TCR beta sequencing. Genomic DNA extraction from the blood cell samples was performed with the Qiagen DNeasy Blood Extraction Kit. Libraries came from the immunoSEQ multiplex PCR assay. The multiplex PCR relied on a mix of 60 forward primers for TCR Vbeta segments and 13 reverse primers for TCR Jbeta segments. A multiplex PCR assay on genomic DNA amplified the CDR3 region of rearranged TCR beta genes. On the Illumina HiSeq System, the amplified TCR beta libraries were sequenced as 87-base-pair reads. As for how the authors treated the data: Across the 700 or so repertoires, a later analysis counted tens of millions of unique TCR beta chains, roughly 11 million of which were shared by at least two donors. To remove PCR and sequencing errors, raw reads were error-corrected and collapsed into unique sequences using a nearest-neighbor algorithm that merged closely related sequences. V, D and J gene segments were assigned by aligning CDR3 sequences to IMGT reference sequences. For a sequence to be retained, a match of at least six nucleotides to both a V gene segment and a J gene segment was required. Rearrangements were classified as productive when the CDR3 lacked stop codons and remained in frame with V and J, and all other rearrangements were classified as non-productive. Following IMGT convention, CDR3 was defined as the stretch from the second conserved V-encoded cysteine to the conserved J-encoded phenylalanine. The earlier analysis of about 640 of the donors excluded any sequence lacking an unambiguous match to a single V gene segment. An earlier analysis of 587 of the donors called V segments functional above 56.7% productive rearrangements and segregating when the between-donor standard deviation exceeded 5%. A statistical classification framework was built to diagnose cytomegalovirus status from the catalog of TCR beta chain sequences. A later analysis assigned V and J genes by comparing TCR nucleotide sequences with IMGT/GENE-DB human TR gene sequences. A later analysis assigned CDR3 sequences and most-parsimonious VDJ recombination scenarios with the TCRdist pipeline. In a later analysis, each TCR beta chain was defined by its CDR3 amino acid sequence together with its V-gene family, and reads without a unique V-gene family were excluded. As a way to deal with suspected cross-contamination and a sequencing artifact, a later analysis dropped 640 or so nucleotide sequences that were highly shared and had low generation probability. In a later analysis, a clonal expansion index for each public chain was calculated from normalized within-repertoire ranks of inferred template counts. In a later analysis, generation probabilities were computed using a VDJ recombination model fitted to out-of-frame rearrangements, and the results were checked against IGoR. A later analysis scored TCR-TCR, TCR-HLA and TCR-CMV co-occurrence with hypergeometric tests, applying a repertoire-size bias correction to TCR pairs. A later analysis estimated false discovery rates by permuting HLA or CMV assignments 20 times. In a later analysis, co-occurring TCRs were grouped with DBSCAN, and TCRdist sequence similarity was added when clustering was performed within HLA-allele-positive subsets. Repertoires with fewer than 30,000 or more than 120,000 public chains were left out of co-occurrence clustering, as were about 5 repertoires with anomalous nucleotide sharing. This is the immuneACCESS table as TCRdb keeps it, with only in-frame sequences that have V and J called. A part of the clones is gone; compared with another copy, unresolved V genes explain less than half, and the rest is unexplained. Clone size and the V and J calls come from that table; the DNA yielded D and trimming. Here the sample has 130,000 to 150,000 clones; roughly 76% occur a single time. The ten largest clones add up to approximately 4% of the sample.

The clonotype originates from a young man in good health and CMV-seronegative. In this chain, TRBV28 is recombined with TRBJ1-2; possibly the D gene is TRBD1, per 5 matching bases. The sequenced material came from PBMCs. The CDR3 region: CASSWQGRGDYGYTF. The DNA is TGTGCCAGCAGTTGGCAGGGTAGAGGAGACTATGGCTACACCTTC.